The 29 T cell receptor beta chains below all came from one sample that was sequenced in a study. Tregs were sorted as CD4+CD25+CD127-/low cells. TCRdb ran MiXCR on the 5' RACE reads and lists one entry per CDR3 protein. The repertoire includes about 40,000 distinct CDR3 sequences, 20% to 25% of them detected once, and roughly 3.7% sits in the top ten. The sequenced material came from Tregs sorted from blood. All receptors come from a female donor with breast cancer.

This clonotype was recorded many times. The CDR3 DNA reads TGCGCCAGCAGCTTCAGGACTAGCGGCAATGAGCAGTTCTTC. This codes for CASSFRTSGNEQFF. The chain is built from TRBV5-1 and TRBJ2-1; 10 bases fit TRBD2. The length of the CDR3 is 14 residues. The V gene end was trimmed by 2 bases and the J gene end by 6 bases; junction bases not matched to a gene: 2. Germline V lookup: CDR1 SGHRS, CDR2 YFSETQ.

In this sample, this clonotype turned up many times. The genes are TRBV20-1 and TRBJ1-2; TRBD1 is a possible D gene (6 bases). Trimming cost V 8 bases and J 3 bases, with 16 bases left between them. The CDR3 has 13 residues. In germline, CDR1 is DFQATT, CDR2 SNEGSKA (reference sequence). The CDR3 is CSTPWQGHYGYTF. The CDR3 DNA reads as TGCAGTACTCCCTGGCAGGGGCACTATGGCTACACCTTC.

The chain links TRBV4-1 to TRBJ1-2; D call uncertain. Trimming removed 0 bases at V and 4 bases at J, with 6 bases between. The CDR3 is 13 residues long. Germline V lookup: CDR1 MGHRA, CDR2 YSYEKL. CDR3 nucleotide sequence: TGCGCCAGCAGCCAAGATGATTTCTATGGCTACACCTTC. It translates to CASSQDDFYGYTF.

A note on this clonotype: A much larger clone differs from this one at a single base, so this may be a read error. V is TRBV6-5 and J is TRBJ2-1; the D is unclear. In germline, CDR1 is MNHEY, CDR2 SVGAGI. The CDR3 is 14 amino acids. The CDR3 is CASSYSRVYNKQFF. CDR3 DNA: TGTGCCAGCAGTTACTCTAGGGTTTACAATAAGCAGTTCTTC.

A word on this clonotype: A much more abundant neighbour one base away suggests this may be a read error. The chain couples TRBV9 to TRBJ2-1, with TRBD2 matching 8 bases. This CDR3 has 18 amino acids. V shed 7 bases and J 1 base; nucleotides not matched to a gene: 16. The germline CDR1 and CDR2 sequences are SGDLS and YYNGEE. The CDR3, as DNA: TGTGCCAGCGCGGGCGGGCTAACGGGGGGGGCGTCCTACAATGAGCAGTTCTTC. It codes for CASAGGLTGGASYNEQFF.

The sample holds a few counts of this clonotype. V is TRBV28 and J is TRBJ2-7; a weak D match, TRBD2 (5 bases). Deletions cut 2 bases from V and 2 bases from J, with 10 bases between. Germline assignment: CDR1 MDHEN and CDR2 SYDVKM. The CDR3 totals 14 residues. CDR3 in DNA: TGTGCCAGCAGTTTACGGACGGGGACCTACGAGCAGTACTTC. Protein product: CASSLRTGTYEQYF.

This clonotype came up a few times. The chain carries TRBV7-9 and TRBJ2-7; D tentatively fits TRBD1 or TRBD2 (5 bases each). This CDR3 contains 16 residues. Trimming took 5 bases from V and 2 from J, leaving 19 bases between them. Germline CDR1 is SEHNR and CDR2 is FQNEAQ (reference sequence). This chain's CDR3 is CASSPTEGTDAYEQYF. CDR3 nucleotide sequence: TGTGCCAGCAGCCCGACGGAAGGGACCGATGCCTACGAGCAGTACTTC.

Notes on this clonotype: A much bigger clone sits one base away, suggesting this may be a read error. V and J are TRBV7-9 and TRBJ1-2; D unresolved. Looked up from germline, CDR1 is SEHNR and CDR2 is FQNEAQ (reference sequence). The CDR3 has 15 amino acids. In DNA, the CDR3 is TGTGCCGGCAGCTACGGACTGCCCCAAAAGGTTGGCTACACCTTC. Translating gives CAGSYGLPQKVGYTF. Filled out from reference TRBV7-9 and TRBJ1-2, the complete variable domain reads DTGVSQNPRHKITKRGQNVTFRCDPISEHNRLYWYRQTLGQGPEFLTYFQNEAQLEKSRLLSDRFSAERPKGSFSTLEIQRTEQGDSAMYLCAGSYGLPQKVGYTFGSGTRLTVV.

This clonotype was seen only a few times. V and J are TRBV30 and TRBJ1-1; no reliable D call. CDR1 is GTSNPN and CDR2 is SVGIG in the germline V gene (reference sequence). The CDR3 runs 11 residues. V was pared by 3 bases and J by 12 bases, with 14 bases between. CDR3 coding DNA: TGTGCCTGGAGGGACCAGGTTAAGTCTTTCTTT. Translating gives CAWRDQVKSFF.

Remarks on this clonotype: One end of the junction varies from germline; a read error may be responsible. V gene TRBV2 combines with J gene TRBJ2-7; the match to TRBD2 covers 10 bases. The CDR3 has 14 amino acids. The germline V gene has CDR1 SNHLY and CDR2 FYNNEI. The CDR3 is CASQLVTSGSRGDF. The CDR3 DNA reads as TGTGCCAGCCAACTTGTGACTAGCGGGTCTCGAGGGGACTTC.

There are a few counts of this clonotype. V is TRBV20-1 and J is TRBJ2-3; D is uncertain. Germline V gene data show CDR1 as DFQATT and CDR2 as SNEGSKA (reference sequence). The CDR3 consists of 13 residues. V was trimmed by 3 bases and J by 2 bases, leaving 9 bases between them. The CDR3 spells CSASGGYTDTQYF. CDR3 bases: TGCAGTGCTAGCGGCGGATACACAGATACGCAGTATTTT.

This rearrangement joins TRBV10-3 to TRBJ2-7; D is undetermined. The CDR3 has 13 residues. Germline CDR1 is ENHRY and CDR2 is SYGVKD. Trimming took 1 base from V and 7 from J, leaving 11 bases between them. In DNA, the CDR3 is TGTGCCATCAGTGAGTTCTCAACTCGGGAGCAGTACTTC. Translation gives CAISEFSTREQYF.

This clonotype appeared many times. The chain couples TRBV29-1 to TRBJ2-3; 13 bases fit TRBD2. Germline V gives CDR1 SQVTM, CDR2 ANQGSEA. The CDR3 runs 16 residues. V shed 6 bases and J 0 bases; nucleotides not matched to a gene: 6. The CDR3 DNA follows: TGCAGCGTCGGTGGACTAGCGGGAGCTAGCACAGATACGCAGTATTTT. It encodes CSVGGLAGASTDTQYF.

V gene TRBV12-3 or TRBV12-4 combines with J gene TRBJ2-7, with a possible D match to TRBD1 (6 bases). V lost 3 bases to trimming and J lost 6 bases, with 12 bases between them. The CDR3 totals 13 residues. As DNA, the CDR3 is TGTGCCAGCAGTTTTGTGGGGGCGGTCGAGCAGTACTTC. Protein: CASSFVGAVEQYF.

This clonotype has ten or more counts. V gene TRBV7-6 combines with J gene TRBJ2-1; 11 bases fit TRBD2. This CDR3 has 14 amino acids. The germline V gene has CDR1 SGHVS and CDR2 FNYEAQ. Germline trimming cut 5 bases from V and 6 bases from J; bases unmatched to any gene: 3. The CDR3 here is CASSGTSGLNEQFF. The DNA of the CDR3 is TGTGCCAGCAGCGGGACTAGCGGCCTCAATGAGCAGTTCTTC.

The gene calls are TRBV6-6 and TRBJ2-3; D gene uncertain. This CDR3 region has 13 residues. Trimming removed 0 bases from V and 6 bases from J, with 7 bases in between. The germline V gene has CDR1 MNHNY and CDR2 SVGAGI (reference sequence). The CDR3, as DNA: TGTGCCAGCAGTTACTCTGGTGGGGATACGCAGTATTTT. This gives the protein CASSYSGGDTQYF.

The sample holds a few counts of this clonotype. This sequence joins TRBV10-3 and TRBJ2-1; 10 nucleotides line up with TRBD2. The CDR3 has 16 residues. Trimming at V came to 6 bases and at J to 4 bases, leaving 9 bases not matched to a gene. Per the germline V gene, CDR1 is ENHRY and CDR2 is SYGVKD. The chain's CDR3 is CAIRGSSGSRYNEQFF. The CDR3 DNA follows: TGTGCCATCAGGGGATCTAGCGGGAGTCGTTACAATGAGCAGTTCTTC.

The chain recombines TRBV5-1 with TRBJ2-3; D may be TRBD1 (5 bases). The germline V and J ends were trimmed by 2 bases and 8 bases, with 15 bases remaining between them. This CDR3 contains 14 residues. CDR1 SGHRS and CDR2 YFSETQ come from the germline V gene. The CDR3 DNA reads as TGCGCCAGCAGCTTCGGTAGCAATAGGGGTACGCAGTATTTT. Encoded protein: CASSFGSNRGTQYF.

There are many counts of this clonotype. The chain joins TRBV10-2 to TRBJ2-5, with TRBD2 as a possible D gene (5 bases). Trimming stripped 2 bases from V and 1 base from J, with 14 bases between. The CDR3 loop spans 16 amino acids. Germline values: CDR1 WSHSY, CDR2 SAAADI. The CDR3 nucleotides are TGCGCCAGCAGTGAGACATCGGGAACCGCCCAAGAGACCCAGTACTTC. Its protein is CASSETSGTAQETQYF.

This clonotype was observed at least ten times. CDR3: CASSYTFTYNSPLHF. DNA for the CDR3: TGTGCCAGCAGTTACACCTTCACCTATAATTCACCCCTCCACTTT. V usage is TRBV6-5 and J usage is TRBJ1-6; no reliable D call. This CDR3 comprises 15 residues. V was shortened by 2 bases and J by 2 bases, with 7 bases between the two germline ends. Per the germline V gene, CDR1 is MNHEY and CDR2 is SVGAGI.

This clonotype was detected ten times or more. This chain connects TRBV12-3 or TRBV12-4 to TRBJ2-3; no clear D gene. This CDR3 has 15 residues. The V gene lost 3 bases and the J gene lost 1 base, with 11 bases spanning the gap. This CDR3 reads CASSFGQWGTDTQYF. The CDR3 bases are TGTGCCAGCAGTTTCGGCCAGTGGGGCACAGATACGCAGTATTTT.

The sample holds one count of this clonotype. A much larger clone lies a single base off, so this may be a read error. The chain employs TRBV5-1 and TRBJ2-3, with D tentatively TRBD2 (5 bases). This CDR3 has 15 residues. Germline CDR1 and CDR2: SGHRS and YFSETQ. The CDR3 DNA follows: TGCGCCGGCAGCTCAATGACTAACGGCACAGATACGCAGTATTTT. This gives the protein CAGSSMTNGTDTQYF.

This clonotype was seen at least ten times. The rearrangement uses TRBV6-9 and TRBJ2-3, with D uncertain. The CDR3 totals 18 residues. Trimming cost V 6 bases and J 0 bases, with 22 bases left between them. The germline V gene encodes CDR1 MNHGY and CDR2 SVAAGI. The CDR3 loop reads CASSNADPWTISTDTQYF. In DNA, the CDR3 is TGTGCCAGCAGCAACGCAGACCCCTGGACGATTAGCACAGATACGCAGTATTTT.

The chain employs TRBV5-5 and TRBJ1-1; D remains unclear. Trimming stripped 0 bases from V and 7 bases from J, with 10 bases between. This CDR3 comprises 13 residues. CDR1 is SGHKS, CDR2 YYEKEE, per germline (reference sequence). CDR3 in DNA: TGTGCCAGCAGCTTGGGGGGAAATTTTGAAGCTTTCTTT. It yields the protein CASSLGGNFEAFF.

The chain uses TRBV7-9 and TRBJ1-1, with D perhaps TRBD1 (5 bases). V lost 0 bases to trimming and J lost 11 bases, with 10 bases between them. This CDR3 comprises 12 residues. CDR1 is SEHNR, CDR2 FQNEAQ, per germline (reference sequence). Here the CDR3 reads CASSLADSVAFF. In nucleotides, the CDR3 is TGTGCCAGCAGCTTAGCCGACAGTGTCGCTTTCTTT.

This rearrangement joins TRBV6-5 to TRBJ1-4; TRBD1 is a possible D gene (5 bases). CDR1 and CDR2 (germline): MNHEY, SVGAGI. Trimming left V 2 bases short and J 2 bases short, with 9 bases between. The CDR3 spans 15 residues. Here the CDR3 DNA reads TGTGCCAGCAGTTACCGTGGGGACACTAATGAAAAACTGTTTTTT. Translation: CASSYRGDTNEKLFF.

At least ten counts were recorded for this clonotype. The rearrangement joins TRBV20-1 to TRBJ1-5, with 9 bases that match TRBD1. The germline V gene has CDR1 DFQATT and CDR2 SNEGSKA (reference sequence). This CDR3 has 16 amino acids. Trimming cost V 0 bases and J 6 bases; bases outside gene matches: 9. CDR3 bases: TGCAGTGCTAGAGACGAGGGACAGGGTCAACGTCAGCCCCAGCATTTT. It encodes CSARDEGQGQRQPQHF.

The J gene is TRBJ1-1, the V gene TRBV10-3; D is ambiguous. Germline CDR1 is ENHRY and CDR2 is SYGVKD. The CDR3 extends over 11 amino acids. Trimming took 8 bases from V and 2 from J, leaving 6 bases between them. The CDR3 protein is CAIGLNTEAFF. CDR3 DNA sequence: TGTGCCATCGGCCTCAACACTGAAGCTTTCTTT.

Of note for this clonotype: A much larger clone lies a single base off, so this may be a read error. The chain couples TRBV6-5 to TRBJ2-5, with no clear D. The CDR3 length is 11 residues. Germline V gives CDR1 MNHEY, CDR2 SVGAGI. The CDR3 nucleotides read TGTGCCAGCAGTTACGACGAGACCCGGTACTTC. Translation: CASSYDETRYF.